The rows below give T cell receptor beta chains drawn from one sample of a study of regulatory T cells in long-lasting Graves disease. MiXCR, run by TCRdb on the multiplex PCR reads, gives a single entry per CDR3 protein. The top ten hold about 12% of the sample, which has some 420,000 distinct CDR3 sequences, about 20% seen once. Sample: peripheral blood mononuclear cells (PBMCs), taken when the disease was refractory, from a patient treated with antithyroid drugs. The receptors stem from a female donor with Graves disease. Each CDR3 is given with its conserved first and last residue.

v_call cdr3_aa
TRBV7-6 CASSFRDVAYEQYF
TRBV6-1 CAIVIRADRGFGELFF
TRBV12-3/TRBV12-4 CASSPHRGEQYF
TRBV7-2 CACGLFMNTEAFF
TRBV5-6 CASSLALQGASPLHF
TRBV30 CAWSEANQPQHF
TRBV15 CATRPNYEQYF
TRBV27 CASTSRTEAFF
TRBV9 CASSLSGSYTGELFF
TRBV28 CASSALGLNYGYTF
TRBV5-4 CASSLTGWTPESIWQYF
TRBV7-3 CASSSGQWGTDTQYF
TRBV20-1 CSISGSQQPQHF
TRBV7-2 CASSLVGDPTYEQYF
TRBV7-2 CASSLTSGTASYEQYF
TRBV2 CASSEATGGGNQPQHF